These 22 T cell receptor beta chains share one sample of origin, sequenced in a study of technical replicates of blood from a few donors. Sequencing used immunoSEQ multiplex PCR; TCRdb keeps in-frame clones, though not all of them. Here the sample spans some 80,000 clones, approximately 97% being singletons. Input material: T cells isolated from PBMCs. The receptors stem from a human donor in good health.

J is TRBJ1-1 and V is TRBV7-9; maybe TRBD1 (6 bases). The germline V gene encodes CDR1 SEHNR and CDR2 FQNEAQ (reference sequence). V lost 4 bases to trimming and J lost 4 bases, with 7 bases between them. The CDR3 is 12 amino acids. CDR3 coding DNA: TGTGCCAGCAGCTCCAGGGGCACTGAAGCTTTCTTT. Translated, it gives CASSSRGTEAFF.

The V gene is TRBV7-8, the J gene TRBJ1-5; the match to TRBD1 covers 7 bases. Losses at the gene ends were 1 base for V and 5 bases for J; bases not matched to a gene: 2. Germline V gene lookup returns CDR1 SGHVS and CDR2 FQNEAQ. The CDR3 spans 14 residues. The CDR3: CASSLVQGDQPQHF. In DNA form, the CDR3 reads TGTGCCAGCAGCTTAGTGCAGGGGGATCAGCCCCAGCATTTT.

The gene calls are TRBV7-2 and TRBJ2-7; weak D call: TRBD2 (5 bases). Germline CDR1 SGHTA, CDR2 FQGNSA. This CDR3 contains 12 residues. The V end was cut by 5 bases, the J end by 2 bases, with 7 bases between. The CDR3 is CASSEGTYEQYF. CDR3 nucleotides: TGTGCCAGCAGCGAGGGTACCTACGAGCAGTACTTC.

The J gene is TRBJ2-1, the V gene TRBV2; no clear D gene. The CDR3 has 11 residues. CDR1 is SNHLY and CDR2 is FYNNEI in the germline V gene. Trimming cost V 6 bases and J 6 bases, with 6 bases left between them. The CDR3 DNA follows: TGTGCCAGCAGACAGTTCAATGAGCAGTTCTTC. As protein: CASRQFNEQFF.

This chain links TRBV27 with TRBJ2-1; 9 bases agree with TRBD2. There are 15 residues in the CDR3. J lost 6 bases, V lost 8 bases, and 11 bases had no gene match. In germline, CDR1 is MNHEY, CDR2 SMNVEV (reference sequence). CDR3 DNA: TGTGCCAGCTCCCCCGGGACTAGCCCCATCAATGAGCAGTTCTTC. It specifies CASSPGTSPINEQFF.

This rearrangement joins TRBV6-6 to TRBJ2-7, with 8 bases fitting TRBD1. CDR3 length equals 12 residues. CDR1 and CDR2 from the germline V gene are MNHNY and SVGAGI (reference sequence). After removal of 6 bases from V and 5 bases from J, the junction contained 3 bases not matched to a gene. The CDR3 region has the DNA TGTGCCAGCAGCCAGACAGGGGACGAGCAGTACTTC. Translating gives CASSQTGDEQYF.

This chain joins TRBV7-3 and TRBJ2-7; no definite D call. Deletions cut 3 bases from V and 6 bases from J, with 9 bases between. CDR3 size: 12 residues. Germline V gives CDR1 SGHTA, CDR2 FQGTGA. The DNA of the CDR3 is TGTGCCAGCAGCTTCGATAGAGTCGAGCAGTACTTC. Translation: CASSFDRVEQYF.

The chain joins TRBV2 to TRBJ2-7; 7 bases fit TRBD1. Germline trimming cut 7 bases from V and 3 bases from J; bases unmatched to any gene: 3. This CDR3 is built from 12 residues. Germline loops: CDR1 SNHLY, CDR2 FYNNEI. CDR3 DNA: TGTGCCAGCAATCCAGGGGGCTACGAGCAGTACTTC. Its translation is CASNPGGYEQYF.

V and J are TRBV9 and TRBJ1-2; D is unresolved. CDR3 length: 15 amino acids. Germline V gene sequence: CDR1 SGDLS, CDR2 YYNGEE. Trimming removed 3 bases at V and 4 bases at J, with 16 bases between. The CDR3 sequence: CASSGATPLSYGYTF. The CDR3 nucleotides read TGTGCCAGCAGCGGGGCTACTCCCCTATCCTATGGCTACACCTTC.

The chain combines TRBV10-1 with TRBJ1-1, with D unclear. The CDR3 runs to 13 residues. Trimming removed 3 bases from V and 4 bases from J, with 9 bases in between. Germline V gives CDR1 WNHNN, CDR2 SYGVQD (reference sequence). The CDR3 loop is CASSDGLFTEAFF. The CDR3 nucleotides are TGCGCCAGCAGTGATGGACTATTCACTGAAGCTTTCTTT.

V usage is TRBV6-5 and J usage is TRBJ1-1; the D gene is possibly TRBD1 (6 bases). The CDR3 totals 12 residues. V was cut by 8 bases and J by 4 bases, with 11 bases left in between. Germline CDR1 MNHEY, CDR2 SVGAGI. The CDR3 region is CASRVGGTEAFF. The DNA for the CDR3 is TGTGCCAGCCGTGTAGGGGGCACTGAAGCTTTCTTT.

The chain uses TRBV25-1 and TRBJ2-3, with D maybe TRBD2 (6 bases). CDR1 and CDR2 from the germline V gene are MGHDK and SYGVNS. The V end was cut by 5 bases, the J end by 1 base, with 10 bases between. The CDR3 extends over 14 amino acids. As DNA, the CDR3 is TGTGCCAGCAGTCTGGGGGGTCGCACAGATACGCAGTATTTT. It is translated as CASSLGGRTDTQYF. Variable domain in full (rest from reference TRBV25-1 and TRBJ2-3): EADIYQTPRYLVIGTGKKITLECSQTMGHDKMYWYQQDPGMELHLIHYSYGVNSTEKGDLSSESTVSRIRTEHFPLTLESARPSHTSQYLCASSLGGRTDTQYFGPGTRLTVL.

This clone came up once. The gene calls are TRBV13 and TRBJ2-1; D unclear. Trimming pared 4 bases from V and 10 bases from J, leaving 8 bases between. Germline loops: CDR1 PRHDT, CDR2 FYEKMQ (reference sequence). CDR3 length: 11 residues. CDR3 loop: CASSWATEQFF. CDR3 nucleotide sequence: TGTGCCAGCAGCTGGGCGACCGAGCAGTTCTTC.

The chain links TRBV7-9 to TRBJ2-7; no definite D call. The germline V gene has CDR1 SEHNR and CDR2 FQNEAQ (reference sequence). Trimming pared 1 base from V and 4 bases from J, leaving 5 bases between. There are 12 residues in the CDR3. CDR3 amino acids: CASSLGAYEQYF. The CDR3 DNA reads TGTGCCAGCAGCTTAGGGGCGTACGAGCAGTACTTC.

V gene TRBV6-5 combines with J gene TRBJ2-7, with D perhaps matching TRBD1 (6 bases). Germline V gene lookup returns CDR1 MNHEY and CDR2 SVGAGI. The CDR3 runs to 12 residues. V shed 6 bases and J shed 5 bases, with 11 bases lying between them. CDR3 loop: CASSPDRNEQYF. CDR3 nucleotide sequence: TGTGCCAGCAGCCCAGACAGGAACGAGCAGTACTTC.

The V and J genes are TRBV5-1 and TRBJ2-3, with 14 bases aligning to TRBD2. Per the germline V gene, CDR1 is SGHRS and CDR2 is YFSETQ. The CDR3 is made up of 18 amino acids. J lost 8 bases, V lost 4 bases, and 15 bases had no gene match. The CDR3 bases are TGCGCCAGCAGCACTGGCCAGGGACTAGCGGGAGTACTCTCTACGCAGTATTTT. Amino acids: CASSTGQGLAGVLSTQYF.

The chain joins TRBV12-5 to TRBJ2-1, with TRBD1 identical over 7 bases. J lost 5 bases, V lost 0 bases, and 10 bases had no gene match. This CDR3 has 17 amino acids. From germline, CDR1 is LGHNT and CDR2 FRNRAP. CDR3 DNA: TGTGCTAGTGGTTTGGTAGCCCATGGGACAGCCAACAATGAGCAGTTCTTC. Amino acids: CASGLVAHGTANNEQFF.

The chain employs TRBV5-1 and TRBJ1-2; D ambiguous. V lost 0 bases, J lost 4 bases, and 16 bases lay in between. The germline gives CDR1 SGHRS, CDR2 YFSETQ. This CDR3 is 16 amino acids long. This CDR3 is CASSLEGARPPYGYTF. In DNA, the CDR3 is TGCGCCAGCAGCTTGGAGGGAGCCCGACCCCCCTATGGCTACACCTTC.

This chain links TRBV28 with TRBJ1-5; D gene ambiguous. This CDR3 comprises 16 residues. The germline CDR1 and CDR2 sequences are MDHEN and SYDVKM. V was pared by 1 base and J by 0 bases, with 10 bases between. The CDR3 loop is CASSLSAGNSNQPQHF. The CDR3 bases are TGTGCCAGCAGTTTATCGGCAGGTAATAGCAATCAGCCCCAGCATTTT.

CDR3 protein: CASSLRVATRDRNTEAFF. CDR3 DNA: TGCGCCAGCAGCCTACGTGTGGCAACCCGGGACAGAAACACTGAAGCTTTCTTT. The chain employs TRBV5-1 and TRBJ1-1; TRBD1 agrees at 7 bases. This CDR3 has 18 residues. Trimming took 4 bases from V and 2 from J; bases not matched to a gene: 17. Germline loops: CDR1 SGHRS, CDR2 YFSETQ.

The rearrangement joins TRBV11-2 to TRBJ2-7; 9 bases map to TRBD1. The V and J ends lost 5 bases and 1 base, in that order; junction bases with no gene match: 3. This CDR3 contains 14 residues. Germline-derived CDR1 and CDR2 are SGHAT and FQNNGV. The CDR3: CASSVDRGSYEQYF. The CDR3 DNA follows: TGTGCCAGCAGCGTTGACAGGGGGTCCTACGAGCAGTACTTC.

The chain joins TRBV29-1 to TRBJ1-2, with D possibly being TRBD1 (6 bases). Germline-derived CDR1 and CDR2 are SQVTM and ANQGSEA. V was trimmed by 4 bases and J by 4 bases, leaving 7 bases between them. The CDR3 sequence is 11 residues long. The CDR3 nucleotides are TGCAGCGTTGTGGACAGCTATGGCTACACCTTC. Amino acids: CSVVDSYGYTF.